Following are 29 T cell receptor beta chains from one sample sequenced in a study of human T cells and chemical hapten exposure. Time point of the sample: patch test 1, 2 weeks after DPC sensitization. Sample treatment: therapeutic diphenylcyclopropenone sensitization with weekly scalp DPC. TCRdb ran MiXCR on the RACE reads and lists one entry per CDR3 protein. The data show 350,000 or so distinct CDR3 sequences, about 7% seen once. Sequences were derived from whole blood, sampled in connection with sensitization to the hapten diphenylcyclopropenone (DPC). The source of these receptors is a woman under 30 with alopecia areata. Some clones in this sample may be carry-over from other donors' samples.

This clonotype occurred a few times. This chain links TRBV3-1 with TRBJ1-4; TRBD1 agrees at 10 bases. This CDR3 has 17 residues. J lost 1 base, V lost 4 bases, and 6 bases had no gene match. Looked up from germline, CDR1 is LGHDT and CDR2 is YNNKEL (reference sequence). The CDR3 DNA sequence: TGTGCCAGCAGCCGTGGACAGGGGGTCCGAACTAATGAAAAACTGTTTTTT. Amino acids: CASSRGQGVRTNEKLFF.

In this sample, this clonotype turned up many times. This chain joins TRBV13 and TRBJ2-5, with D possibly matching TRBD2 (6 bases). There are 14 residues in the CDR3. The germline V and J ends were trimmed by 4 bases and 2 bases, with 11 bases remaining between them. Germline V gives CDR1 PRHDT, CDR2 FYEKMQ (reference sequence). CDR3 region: CASSSGGFQETQYF. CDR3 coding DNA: TGTGCCAGCAGCTCCGGGGGATTTCAAGAGACCCAGTACTTC. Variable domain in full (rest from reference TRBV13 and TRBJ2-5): AAGVIQSPRHLIKEKRETATLKCYPIPRHDTVYWYQQGPGQDPQFLISFYEKMQSDKGSIPDRFSAQQFSDYHSELNMSSLELGDSALYFCASSSGGFQETQYFGPGTRLLVL.

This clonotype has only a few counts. The DNA of the CDR3 is TGCGCCAGCAGCCCCACCGGGACAGGGGGTTCCGTATTCTTT. It encodes CASSPTGTGGSVFF. V is TRBV5-1 and J is TRBJ1-1, with 11 bases aligning to TRBD1. Germline V lookup: CDR1 SGHRS, CDR2 YFSETQ. The CDR3 runs 14 residues. Trimming took 4 bases from V and 14 from J; bases not matched to a gene: 13.

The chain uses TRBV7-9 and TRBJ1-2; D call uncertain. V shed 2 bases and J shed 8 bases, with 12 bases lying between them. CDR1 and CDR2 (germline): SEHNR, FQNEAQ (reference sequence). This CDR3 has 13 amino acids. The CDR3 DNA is TGTGCCAGCAGCTTACTCCTAGAAGCCGGCTACACCTTC. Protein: CASSLLLEAGYTF. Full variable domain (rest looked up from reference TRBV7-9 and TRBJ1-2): DTGVSQNPRHKITKRGQNVTFRCDPISEHNRLYWYRQTLGQGPEFLTYFQNEAQLEKSRLLSDRFSAERPKGSFSTLEIQRTEQGDSAMYLCASSLLLEAGYTFGSGTRLTVV.

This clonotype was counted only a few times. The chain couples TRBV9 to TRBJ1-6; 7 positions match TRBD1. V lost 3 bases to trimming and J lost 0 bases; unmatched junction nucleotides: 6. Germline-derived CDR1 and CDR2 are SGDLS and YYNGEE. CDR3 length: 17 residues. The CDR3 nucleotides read TGTGCCAGCAGCGCGGACAGGACAGACTCCTATAATTCACCCCTCCACTTT. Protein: CASSADRTDSYNSPLHF.

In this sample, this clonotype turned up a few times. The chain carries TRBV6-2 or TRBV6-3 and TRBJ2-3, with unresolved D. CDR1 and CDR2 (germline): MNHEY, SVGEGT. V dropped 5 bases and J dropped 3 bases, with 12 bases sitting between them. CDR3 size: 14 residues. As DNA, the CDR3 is TGTGCCAGCAGTGCACCCGCTTCGACAGATACGCAGTATTTT. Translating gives CASSAPASTDTQYF.

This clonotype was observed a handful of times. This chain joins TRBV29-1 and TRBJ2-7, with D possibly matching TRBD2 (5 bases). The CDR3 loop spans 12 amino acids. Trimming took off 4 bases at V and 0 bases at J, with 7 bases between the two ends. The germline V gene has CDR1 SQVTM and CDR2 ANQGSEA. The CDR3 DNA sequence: TGCAGCGTTGCCCGGGGCTCCTACGAGCAGTACTTC. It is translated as CSVARGSYEQYF.

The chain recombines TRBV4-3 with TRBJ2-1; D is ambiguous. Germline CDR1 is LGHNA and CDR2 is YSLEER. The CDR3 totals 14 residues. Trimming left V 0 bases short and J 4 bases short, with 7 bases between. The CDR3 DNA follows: TGCGCCAGCAGCCAAGATAAGGAGTACAATGAGCAGTTCTTC. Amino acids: CASSQDKEYNEQFF.

The CDR3 loop reads CASSRRGGVTEAFF. The CDR3 bases are TGTGCCAGCAGCCGCAGGGGTGGAGTCACTGAAGCTTTCTTT. This rearrangement joins TRBV11-1 to TRBJ1-1; possible D gene TRBD1, 6 bases. The V gene lost 5 bases and the J gene lost 4 bases, with 14 bases spanning the gap. The CDR3 is made up of 14 amino acids. Germline V gives CDR1 SGHAT, CDR2 FQDESV (reference sequence). Looking up the rest from reference TRBV11-1 and TRBJ1-1 gives the full variable domain: EAEVAQSPRYKITEKSQAVAFWCDPISGHATLYWYRQILGQGPELLVQFQDESVVDDSQLPKDRFSAERLKGVDSTLKIQPAELGDSAMYLCASSRRGGVTEAFFGQGTRLTVV.

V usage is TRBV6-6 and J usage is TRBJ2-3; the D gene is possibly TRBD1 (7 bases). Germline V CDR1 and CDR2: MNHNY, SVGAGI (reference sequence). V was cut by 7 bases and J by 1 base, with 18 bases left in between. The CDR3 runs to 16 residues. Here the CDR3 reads CASTNQGGRGTDTQYF. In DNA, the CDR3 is TGTGCCAGCACCAACCAGGGGGGACGGGGCACAGATACGCAGTATTTT.

CDR3 DNA: TGCAGTGCTAGAGTAGGCGGGGGGACTGAAGCTTTCTTT. This gives the protein CSARVGGGTEAFF. The chain carries TRBV20-1 and TRBJ1-1; maybe TRBD1 (5 bases). Trimming stripped 1 base from V and 5 bases from J, with 11 bases between. Germline loops: CDR1 DFQATT, CDR2 SNEGSKA (reference sequence). The CDR3 is made up of 13 amino acids.

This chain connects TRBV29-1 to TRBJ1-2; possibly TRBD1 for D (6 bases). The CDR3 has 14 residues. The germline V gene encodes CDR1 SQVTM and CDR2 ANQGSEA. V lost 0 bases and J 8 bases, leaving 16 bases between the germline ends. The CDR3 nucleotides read TGCAGCGTTGAAGAGGCAGGGGAAGCGGGAGGCTACACCTTC. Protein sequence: CSVEEAGEAGGYTF.

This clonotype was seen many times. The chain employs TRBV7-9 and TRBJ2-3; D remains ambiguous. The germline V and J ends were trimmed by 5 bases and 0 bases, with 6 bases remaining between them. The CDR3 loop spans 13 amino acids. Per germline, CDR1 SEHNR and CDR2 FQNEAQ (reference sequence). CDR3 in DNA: TGTGCCAGCAGCGACCGCAGCACAGATACGCAGTATTTT. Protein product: CASSDRSTDTQYF.

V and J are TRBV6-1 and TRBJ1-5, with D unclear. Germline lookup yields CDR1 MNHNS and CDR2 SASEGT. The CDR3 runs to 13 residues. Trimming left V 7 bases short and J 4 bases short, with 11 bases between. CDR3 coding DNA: TGTGCCAGCACGAGGACGGGGAATCAGCCCCAGCATTTT. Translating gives CASTRTGNQPQHF.

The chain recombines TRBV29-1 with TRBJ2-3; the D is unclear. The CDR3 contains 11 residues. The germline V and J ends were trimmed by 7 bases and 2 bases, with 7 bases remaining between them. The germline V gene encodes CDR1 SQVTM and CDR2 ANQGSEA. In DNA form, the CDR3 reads TGCAGCGCCGACCACACAGATACGCAGTATTTT. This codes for CSADHTDTQYF.

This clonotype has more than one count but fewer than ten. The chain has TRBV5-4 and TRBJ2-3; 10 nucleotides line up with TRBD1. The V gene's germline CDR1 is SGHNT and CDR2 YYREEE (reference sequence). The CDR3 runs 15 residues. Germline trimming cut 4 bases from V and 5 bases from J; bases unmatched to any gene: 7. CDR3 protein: CASSLGQGLGDTQYF. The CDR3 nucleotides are TGTGCCAGCAGCCTGGGACAGGGGTTGGGAGATACGCAGTATTTT. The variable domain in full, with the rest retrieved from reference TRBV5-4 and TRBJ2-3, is ETGVTQSPTHLIKTRGQQVTLRCSSQSGHNTVSWYQQALGQGPQFIFQYYREEENGRGNFPPRFSGLQFPNYSSELNVNALELDDSALYLCASSLGQGLGDTQYFGPGTRLTVL.

The CDR3 DNA reads as TGTGCCAGCAGCTCGACAGGGATGAATGAAAAACTGTTTTTT. Amino acids: CASSSTGMNEKLFF. The chain couples TRBV7-9 to TRBJ1-4; TRBD1 matches at 7 bases. Germline assignment: CDR1 SEHNR and CDR2 FQNEAQ (reference sequence). J was trimmed by 5 bases and V by 4 bases; bases with no gene match: 4. This CDR3 has 14 residues.

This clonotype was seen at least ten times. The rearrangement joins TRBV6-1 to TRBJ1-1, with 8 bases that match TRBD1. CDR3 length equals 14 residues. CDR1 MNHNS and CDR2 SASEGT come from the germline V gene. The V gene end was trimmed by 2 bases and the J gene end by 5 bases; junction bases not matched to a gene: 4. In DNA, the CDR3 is TGTGCCAGCAGTGAAAGATGGACAGGGACTGAAGCTTTCTTT. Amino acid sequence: CASSERWTGTEAFF.

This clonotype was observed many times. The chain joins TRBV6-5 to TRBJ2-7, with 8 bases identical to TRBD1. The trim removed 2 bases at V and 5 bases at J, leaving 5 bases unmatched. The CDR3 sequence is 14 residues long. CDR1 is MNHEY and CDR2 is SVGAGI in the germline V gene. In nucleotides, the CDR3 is TGTGCCAGCAGTTACGGGCAGGGGGCCGACGAGCAGTACTTC. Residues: CASSYGQGADEQYF.

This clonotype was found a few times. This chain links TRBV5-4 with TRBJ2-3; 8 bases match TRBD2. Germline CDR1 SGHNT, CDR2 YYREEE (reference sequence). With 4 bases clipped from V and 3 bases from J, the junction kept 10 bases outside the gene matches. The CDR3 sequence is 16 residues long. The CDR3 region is CASSPQLAESTDTQYF. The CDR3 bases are TGTGCCAGCAGCCCCCAACTAGCGGAATCGACAGATACGCAGTATTTT.

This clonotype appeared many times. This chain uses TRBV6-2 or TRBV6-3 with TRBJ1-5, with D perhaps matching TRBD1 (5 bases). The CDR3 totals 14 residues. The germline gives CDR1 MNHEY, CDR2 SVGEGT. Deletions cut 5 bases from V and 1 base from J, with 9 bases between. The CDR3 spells CASSHGGSNQPQHF. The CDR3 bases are TGTGCCAGCAGTCACGGGGGAAGCAATCAGCCCCAGCATTTT.

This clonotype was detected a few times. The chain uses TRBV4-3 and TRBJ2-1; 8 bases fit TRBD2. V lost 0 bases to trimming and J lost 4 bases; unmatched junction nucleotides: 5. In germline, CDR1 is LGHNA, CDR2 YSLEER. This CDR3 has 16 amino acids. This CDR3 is CASSQDGGASYNEQFF. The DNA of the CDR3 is TGCGCCAGCAGCCAAGACGGGGGGGCCTCTTACAATGAGCAGTTCTTC.

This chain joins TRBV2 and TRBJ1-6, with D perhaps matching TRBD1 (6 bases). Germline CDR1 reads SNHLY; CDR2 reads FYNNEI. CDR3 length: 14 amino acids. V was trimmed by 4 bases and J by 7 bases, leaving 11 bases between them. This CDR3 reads CASSVPGENSPLHF. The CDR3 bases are TGTGCCAGCAGTGTTCCAGGGGAAAATTCACCCCTCCACTTT.

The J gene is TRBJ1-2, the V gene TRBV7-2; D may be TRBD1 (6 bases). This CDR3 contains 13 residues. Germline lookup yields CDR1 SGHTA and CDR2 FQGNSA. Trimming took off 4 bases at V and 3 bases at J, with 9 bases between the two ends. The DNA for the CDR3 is TGTGCCAGCAGCTACAGGGTTGACTATGGCTACACCTTC. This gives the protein CASSYRVDYGYTF.

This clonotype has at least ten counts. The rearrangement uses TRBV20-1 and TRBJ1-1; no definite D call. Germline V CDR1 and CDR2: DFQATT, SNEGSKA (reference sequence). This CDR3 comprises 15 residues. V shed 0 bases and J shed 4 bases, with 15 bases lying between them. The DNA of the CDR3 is TGCAGTGCTAGAGATCCTGGTCGGGGAGGCACTGAAGCTTTCTTT. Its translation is CSARDPGRGGTEAFF.

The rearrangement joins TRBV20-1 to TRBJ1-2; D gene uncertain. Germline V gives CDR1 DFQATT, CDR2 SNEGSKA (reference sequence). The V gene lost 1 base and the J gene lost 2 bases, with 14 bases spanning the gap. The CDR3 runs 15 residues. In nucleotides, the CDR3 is TGCAGTGCTAGAGTTTCTGGGGATACGAACTATGGCTACACCTTC. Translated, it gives CSARVSGDTNYGYTF.

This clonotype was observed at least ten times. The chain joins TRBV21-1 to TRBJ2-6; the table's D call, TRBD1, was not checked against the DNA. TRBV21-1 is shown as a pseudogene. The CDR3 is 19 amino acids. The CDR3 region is CASSTIQGAIISGANVLTF. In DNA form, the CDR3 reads TGTGCCAGCAGCACGATACAGGGGGCAATCATCTCTGGGGCCAACGTCCTGACTTTC.

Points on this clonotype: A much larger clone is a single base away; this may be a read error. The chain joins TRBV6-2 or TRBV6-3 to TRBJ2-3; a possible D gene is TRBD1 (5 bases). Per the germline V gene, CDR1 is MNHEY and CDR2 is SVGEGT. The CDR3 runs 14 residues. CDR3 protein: CASSHPVTTGTQYF. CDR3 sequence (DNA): TGTGCCAGCAGTCACCCAGTTACCACAGGTACGCAGTATTTT.

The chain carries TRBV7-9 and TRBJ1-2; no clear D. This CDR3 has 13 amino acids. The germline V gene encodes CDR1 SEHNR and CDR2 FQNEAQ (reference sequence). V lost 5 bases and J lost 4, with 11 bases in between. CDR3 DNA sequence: TGTGCCAGCAGCCAGGTATCCGCCTATGGCTACACCTTC. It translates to CASSQVSAYGYTF.